This T cell receptor beta chain stems from a study of shared clonotypes between healthy human individuals. This CDR3 is built from 15 residues. The trim removed 3 bases at V and 0 bases at J, leaving 5 bases unmatched. CDR1 and CDR2 from the germline V gene are SQVTM and ANQGSEA. The sample holds one count of this clone. Each cell subset's genomic DNA was divided evenly among several immunoSEQ plates. Generated by immunoSEQ multiplex PCR, the TCRdb table keeps only in-frame clones and is missing some. The sample contains roughly 2.5 million clones, more than 80% of which appear only once. The sequencing input was naive CD4+ T cells sorted from blood. Subset denoted: CD45RA+ positively selected. The chain links TRBV29-1 to TRBJ2-1; 7 bases are shared with TRBD2. The clonotype originates from a young man in good health. The CDR3 spells CSVEGRGFSYNEQFF. The CDR3 DNA sequence: TGCAGCGTTGAGGGGAGGGGCTTCTCCTACAATGAGCAGTTCTTC.